The sequence of this TCR beta chain was determined in a study of blood T cell repertoires in COVID-19. For the study at large: COVID-19 samples from acute and convalescent phases originated in the United States, Italy and Spain. PBMCs, B-cell-depleted T cells, or T cells provided the cDNA or gDNA that made up the material.

In the original workflow: Researchers report that nucleated cell counts were estimated from reference gene primer amplification. The assay was immunoSEQ multiplex PCR, and TCRdb's table has in-frame clones only and misses some. V and J calls and clone size follow that table, whereas D and trimming were derived from the DNA. Of about 24,000 clones in the sample, around nine tenths were seen once. This CDR3 has 15 residues. V and J are TRBV12-2 and TRBJ2-7; the table calls TRBD2, which could not be checked here. TRBV12-2 is tagged as a pseudogene. Sequencing was done on a sample of peripheral blood. The source is a man aged 50 to 60 with active COVID-19. CDR3 DNA: TGTGCAAGTCGCTTAAAGAGTCTCCCTTTCTACGAGCAGTACTTC. Protein sequence: CASRLKSLPFYEQYF.